This T cell receptor beta chain is from a study of PD-1 blockade in classical Hodgkin lymphoma. Comments on this clone: The target antigen is unknown.

Study outcomes and limitations: Newly diagnosed patients had diversity similar to the baseline diversity of complete responders.

Brentuximab vedotin exposure varied, and every patient relapsed after autologous stem cell transplantation. CDR1 is MDHEN, CDR2 SYDVKM, per germline. CDR3 length equals 16 residues. V lost 2 bases, J lost 6 bases, and 19 bases lay in between. Only in-frame clones appear in the TCRdb table, and some are missing; sequencing was by immunoSEQ multiplex PCR. The sample contains roughly 70,000 clones, 71% of which appear only once. The clonotype was recovered from a human donor with classical Hodgkin lymphoma. The sample in question was peripheral blood mononuclear cells (PBMCs), obtained before the second cycle of nivolumab. V and J are TRBV28 and TRBJ1-1; D is perhaps TRBD1 (5 bases). In DNA, the CDR3 is TGTGCCAGCAGTTTAGTGTCAGGGACCTTCAGCGCTGAAGCTTTCTTT. Its translation: CASSLVSGTFSAEAFF.